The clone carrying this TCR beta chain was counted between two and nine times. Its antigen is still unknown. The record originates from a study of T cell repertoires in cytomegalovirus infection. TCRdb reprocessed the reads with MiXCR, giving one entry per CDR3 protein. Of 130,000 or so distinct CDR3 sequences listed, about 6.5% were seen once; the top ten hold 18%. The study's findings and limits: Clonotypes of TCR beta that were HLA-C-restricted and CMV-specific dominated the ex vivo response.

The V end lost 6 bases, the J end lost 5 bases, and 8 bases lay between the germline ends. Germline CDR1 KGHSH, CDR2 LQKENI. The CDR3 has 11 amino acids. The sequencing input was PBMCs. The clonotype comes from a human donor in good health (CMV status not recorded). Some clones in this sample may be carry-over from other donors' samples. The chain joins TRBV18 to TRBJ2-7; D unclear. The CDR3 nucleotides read TGTGCCAGCTCCCCGTCACACGAGCAGTACTTC. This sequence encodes CASSPSHEQYF.